The clone carrying this T cell receptor beta chain came up many times. The cDNA was generated by 5'RACE with 10-nucleotide random UMIs. One entry per CDR3 protein results from TCRdb running MiXCR on the 5' RACE reads. The top ten hold roughly 9% of the sample, which has under 90,000 distinct CDR3 sequences, roughly a tenth seen once. The data were taken from a study of neurological immune-mediated disorders. V lost 2 bases and J lost 3, with 14 bases in between. Germline loops: CDR1 SGHRS, CDR2 YFSETQ. The CDR3 is 15 amino acids. Time point indicated: longitudinal time-point 1 (baseline). The rearrangement joins TRBV5-1 to TRBJ1-1; maybe TRBD1 (6 bases). The sample comprised PBMCs. The receptor was derived from a man aged 25-45 years in good health. The CDR3 coding sequence is TGCGCCAGCAGCTTTTCCGGGGACACATACACTGAAGCTTTCTTT. Its translation is CASSFSGDTYTEAFF.